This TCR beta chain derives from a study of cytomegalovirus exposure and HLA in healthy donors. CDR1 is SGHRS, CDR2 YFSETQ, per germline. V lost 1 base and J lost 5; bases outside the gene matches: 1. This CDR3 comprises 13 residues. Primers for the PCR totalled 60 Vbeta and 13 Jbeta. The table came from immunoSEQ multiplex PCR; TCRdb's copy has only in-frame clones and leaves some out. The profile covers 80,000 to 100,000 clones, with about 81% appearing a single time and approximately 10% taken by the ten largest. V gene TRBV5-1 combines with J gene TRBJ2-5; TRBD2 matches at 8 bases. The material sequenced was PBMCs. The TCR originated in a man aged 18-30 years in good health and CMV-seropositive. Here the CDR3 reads CASSLRGGETQYF. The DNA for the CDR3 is TGCGCCAGCAGCTTGCGGGGGGGGGAGACCCAGTACTTC.